This TCR beta chain was captured in a study of molecular identifiers for immune sequencing clone quantification. Points on this clonotype: Relative to the germline gene, one junction end is altered; a read error may explain this.

This CDR3 contains 14 residues. CDR1 and CDR2 (germline): SEHNR, FQNEAQ (reference sequence). TCRdb independently ran MiXCR on the PCR reads; one entry per CDR3 protein. The table has approximately 550,000 distinct CDR3 sequences, about 25% seen once. This TCR was sampled from a human donor in good health. Some libraries in this study had Jurkat cell RNA spiked in. The sequenced material came from naive CD8+ T cells from blood, with Jurkat cell RNA spiked in. Subset reported: FACS-sorted CD8+CD4-CCR7+CD45RA+ naive T cells. This chain joins TRBV7-9 and TRBJ1-4; D is undetermined. CDR3 residues: CTSSFVQADEKLFF. The CDR3 region has the DNA TGTACCAGCAGCTTTGTCCAGGCAGACGAAAAACTGTTTTTT.